This T cell receptor beta chain was sequenced during a study of T cells expressing NK-cell markers. TCRdb processed the 5' RACE reads again and assigns one entry to each CDR3 protein, with no DNA. The data include about 450,000 distinct CDR3 sequences; the top ten clones carry more than 7%. The CDR3 runs 15 residues. The sequence was collected from a woman aged 18-70 years in good health. This chain joins TRBV12-3 or TRBV12-4 and TRBJ1-5; TCRdb returns TRBD1, unconfirmable since there is no DNA. Input material: blood T cells: a sorted CD56 or NKG2C T cell subset, CD4+ or CD8+ T cells, or bulk PBMC T cells (not recorded which). The CDR3: CASSLTLGSSQPQHF.